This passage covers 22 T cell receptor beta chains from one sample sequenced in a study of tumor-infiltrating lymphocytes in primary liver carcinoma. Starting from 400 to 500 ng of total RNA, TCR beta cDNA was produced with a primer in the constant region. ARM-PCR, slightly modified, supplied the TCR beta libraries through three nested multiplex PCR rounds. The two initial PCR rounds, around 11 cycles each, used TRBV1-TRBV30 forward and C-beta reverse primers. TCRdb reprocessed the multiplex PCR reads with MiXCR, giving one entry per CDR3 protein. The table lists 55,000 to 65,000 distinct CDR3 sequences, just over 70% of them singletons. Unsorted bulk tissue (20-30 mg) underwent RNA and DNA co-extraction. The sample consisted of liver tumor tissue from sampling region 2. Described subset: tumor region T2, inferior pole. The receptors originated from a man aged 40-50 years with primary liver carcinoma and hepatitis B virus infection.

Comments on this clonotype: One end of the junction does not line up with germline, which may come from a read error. CDR3 loop: CASSQTIALAAVTDTQYF. The DNA of the CDR3 is TGCGCCAGCAGCCAGACCATTGCCTTAGCGGCAGTCACCGATACACAGTATTTT. The rearrangement links TRBV4-1 to TRBJ2-3, with TRBD2 as a possible D gene (6 bases). The germline gives CDR1 MGHRA, CDR2 YSYEKL. CDR3 length: 18 amino acids.

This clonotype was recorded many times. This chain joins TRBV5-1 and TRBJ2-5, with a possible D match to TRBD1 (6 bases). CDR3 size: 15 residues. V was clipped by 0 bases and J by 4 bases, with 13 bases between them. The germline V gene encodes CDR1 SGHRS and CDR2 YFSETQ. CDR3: CASSLDSRGRETQYF. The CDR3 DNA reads TGCGCCAGCAGCTTGGATTCCAGGGGACGAGAGACCCAGTACTTC.

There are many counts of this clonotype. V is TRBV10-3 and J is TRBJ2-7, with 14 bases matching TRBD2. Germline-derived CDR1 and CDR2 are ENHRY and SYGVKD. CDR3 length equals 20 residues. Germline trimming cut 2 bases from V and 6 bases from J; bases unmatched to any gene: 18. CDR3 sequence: CAISEARPPGLAGATGEQYF. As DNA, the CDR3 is TGTGCCATCAGTGAGGCGAGACCTCCGGGACTAGCGGGAGCAACGGGCGAGCAGTACTTC.

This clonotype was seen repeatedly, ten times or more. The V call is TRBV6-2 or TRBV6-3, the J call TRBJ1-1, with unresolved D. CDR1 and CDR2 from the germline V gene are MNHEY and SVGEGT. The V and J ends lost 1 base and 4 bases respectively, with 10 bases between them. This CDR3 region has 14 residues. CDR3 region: CASSYWLGSTEAFF. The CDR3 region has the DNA TGTGCCAGCAGTTACTGGTTGGGCTCCACTGAAGCTTTCTTT.

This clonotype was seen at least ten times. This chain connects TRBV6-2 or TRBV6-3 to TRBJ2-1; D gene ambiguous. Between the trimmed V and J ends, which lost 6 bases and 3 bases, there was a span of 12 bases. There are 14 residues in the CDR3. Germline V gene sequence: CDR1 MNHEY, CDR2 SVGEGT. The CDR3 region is CASSTLIFYNEQFF. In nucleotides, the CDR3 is TGTGCCAGCAGCACACTAATATTCTACAATGAGCAGTTCTTC.

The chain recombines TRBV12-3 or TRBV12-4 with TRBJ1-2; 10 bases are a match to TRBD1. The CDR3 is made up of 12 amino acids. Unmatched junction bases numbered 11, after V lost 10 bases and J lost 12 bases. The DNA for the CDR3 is TGTGCCATCGGACAGGGGGTCGATGGTCACACCTTC. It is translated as CAIGQGVDGHTF.

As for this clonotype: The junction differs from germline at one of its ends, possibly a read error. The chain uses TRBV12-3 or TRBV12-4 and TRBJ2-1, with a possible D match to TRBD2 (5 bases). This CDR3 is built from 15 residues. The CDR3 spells CASILAGSSYYEQFF. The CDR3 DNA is TGTGCCAGCATCTTGGCGGGCTCGTCCTACTATGAGCAGTTCTTC.

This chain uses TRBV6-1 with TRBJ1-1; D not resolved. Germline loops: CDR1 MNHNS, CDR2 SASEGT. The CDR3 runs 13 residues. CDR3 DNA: TGTATCAGCACCGGTCGGGAGTTCACTGAAGCTTTCTTT. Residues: CISTGREFTEAFF.

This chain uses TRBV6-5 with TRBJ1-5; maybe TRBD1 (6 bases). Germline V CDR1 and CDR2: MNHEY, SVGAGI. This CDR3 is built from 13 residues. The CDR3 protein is CARSWGADQPQHF. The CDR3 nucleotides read TGTGCTAGAAGTTGGGGGGCGGACCAGCCCCAGCATTTT.

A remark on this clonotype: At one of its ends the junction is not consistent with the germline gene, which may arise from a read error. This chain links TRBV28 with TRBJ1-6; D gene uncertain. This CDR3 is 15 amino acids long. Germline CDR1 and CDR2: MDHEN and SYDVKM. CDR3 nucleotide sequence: TGTGCCACCTCTAACCAAGCGGGGAGAAATTCATCCCTCCACTTT. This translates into CATSNQAGRNSSLHF. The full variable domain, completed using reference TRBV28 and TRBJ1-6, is DVKVTQSSRYLVKRTGEKVFLECVQDMDHENMFWYRQDPGLGLRLIYFSYDVKMKEKGDIPEGYSVSREKKERFSLILESASTNQTSMYLCATSNQAGRNSSLHFGNGTRLTVT.

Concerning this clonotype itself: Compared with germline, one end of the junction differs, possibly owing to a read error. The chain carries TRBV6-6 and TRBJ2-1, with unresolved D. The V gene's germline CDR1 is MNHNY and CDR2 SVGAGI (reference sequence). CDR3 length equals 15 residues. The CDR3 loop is CASSYLGITYNEQFF. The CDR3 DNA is TGTGCCAGCAGTTATTTGGGTATCACCTACAATGAACAGTTCTTC.

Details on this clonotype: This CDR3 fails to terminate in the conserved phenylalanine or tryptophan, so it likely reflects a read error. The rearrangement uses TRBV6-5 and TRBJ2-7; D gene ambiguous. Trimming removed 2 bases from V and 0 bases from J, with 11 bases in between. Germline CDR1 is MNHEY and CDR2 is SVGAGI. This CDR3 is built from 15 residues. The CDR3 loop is CASSYAVGNSYEQYS. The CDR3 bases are TGTGCCAGCAGTTACGCAGTGGGCAACTCCTACGAGCAGTACTCC.

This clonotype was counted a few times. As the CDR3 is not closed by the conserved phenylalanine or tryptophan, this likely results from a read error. The CDR3 nucleotides are TGCGCCAGCAGCCAAGTACATCAGCGGGAGCCATACAATGAGCAGTTCTTA. Translation gives CASSQVHQREPYNEQFL. The chain employs TRBV4-3 and TRBJ2-1, with TRBD2 matching over 8 bases. Per germline, CDR1 LGHNA and CDR2 YSLEER. The CDR3 runs to 17 residues. J gave up 4 bases and V 1 base, and 9 bases lay outside the gene matches.

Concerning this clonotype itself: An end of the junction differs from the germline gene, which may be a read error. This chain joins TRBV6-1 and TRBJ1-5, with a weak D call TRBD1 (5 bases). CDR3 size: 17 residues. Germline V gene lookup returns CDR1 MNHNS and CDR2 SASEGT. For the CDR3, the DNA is TGTGCCAGCAATGAAGAGGAGGGGCGCGAAGGCAATCAGCCCCGGCATTTT. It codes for CASNEEEGREGNQPRHF.

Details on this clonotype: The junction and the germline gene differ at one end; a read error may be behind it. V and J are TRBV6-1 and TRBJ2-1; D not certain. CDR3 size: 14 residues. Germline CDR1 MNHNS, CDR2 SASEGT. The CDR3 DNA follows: TGTGCCAGCCATATCCCGCTCTCCTACAATAAGCAGTTCTTC. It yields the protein CASHIPLSYNKQFF.

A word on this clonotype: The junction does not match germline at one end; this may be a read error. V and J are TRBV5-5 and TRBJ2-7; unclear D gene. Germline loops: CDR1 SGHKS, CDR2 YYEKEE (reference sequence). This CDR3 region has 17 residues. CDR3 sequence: CTSSLEQHLTRPYEHYF. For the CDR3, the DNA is TGTACCAGCAGCTTGGAGCAACACCTGACTCGGCCCTACGAGCACTACTTT.

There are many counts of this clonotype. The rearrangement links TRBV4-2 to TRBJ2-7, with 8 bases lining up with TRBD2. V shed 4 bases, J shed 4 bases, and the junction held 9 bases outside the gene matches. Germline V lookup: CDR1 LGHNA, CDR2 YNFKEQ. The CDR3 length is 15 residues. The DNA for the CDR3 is TGTGCCAGCAGCCCAGCACTAGCGGTTAGTTACGAGCAGTACTTC. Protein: CASSPALAVSYEQYF.

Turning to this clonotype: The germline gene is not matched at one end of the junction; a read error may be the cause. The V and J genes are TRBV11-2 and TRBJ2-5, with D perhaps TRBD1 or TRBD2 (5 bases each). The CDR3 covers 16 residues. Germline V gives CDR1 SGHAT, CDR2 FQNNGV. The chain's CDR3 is CASSQTPGGGKDTQYF. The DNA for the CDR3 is TGTGCCAGCAGCCAAACCCCTGGTGGGGGAAAAGATACCCAGTACTTC.

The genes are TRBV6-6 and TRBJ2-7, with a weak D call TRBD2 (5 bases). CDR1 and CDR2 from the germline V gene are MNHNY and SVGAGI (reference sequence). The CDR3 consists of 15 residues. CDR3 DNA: TGTGTTAGCAGTTACTCCGGGAAATATACCTACGAGCAGTACTTC. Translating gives CVSSYSGKYTYEQYF.

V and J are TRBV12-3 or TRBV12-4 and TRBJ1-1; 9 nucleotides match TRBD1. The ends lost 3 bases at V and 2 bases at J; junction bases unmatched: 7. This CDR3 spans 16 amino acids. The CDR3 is CASSFIWGQGNTEAFF. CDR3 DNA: TGTGCCAGCAGTTTCATCTGGGGACAGGGAAACACTGAAGCTTTCTTT.

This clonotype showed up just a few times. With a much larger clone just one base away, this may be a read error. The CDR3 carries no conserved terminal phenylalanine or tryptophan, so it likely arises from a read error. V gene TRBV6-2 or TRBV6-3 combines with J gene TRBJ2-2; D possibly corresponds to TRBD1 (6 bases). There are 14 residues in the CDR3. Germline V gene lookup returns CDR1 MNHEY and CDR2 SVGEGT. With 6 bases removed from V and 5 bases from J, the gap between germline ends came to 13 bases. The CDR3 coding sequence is TGTGCCAGCAGCGAGAACAGGGAGACCGGGGAGCTGTTTTCT. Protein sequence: CASSENRETGELFS.

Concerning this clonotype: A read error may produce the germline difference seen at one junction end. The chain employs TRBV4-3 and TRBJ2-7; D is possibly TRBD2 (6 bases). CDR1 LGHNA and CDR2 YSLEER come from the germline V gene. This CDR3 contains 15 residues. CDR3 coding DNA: TGCGCCAGCAGCCAAGATCGGGAGACTCCCAATGAGCACTACTTC. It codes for CASSQDRETPNEHYF.